The present T cell receptor (beta chain) was sequenced within a study of beta chain features in type 1 diabetes. This clone was detected many times. Germline CDR1 is SGHTA and CDR2 is FQGNSA. The CDR3 has 16 amino acids. Trimming removed 5 bases from V and 10 bases from J; junction bases left unmatched: 14. Reverse transcribing all isolated RNA meant expressed TCRB transcripts were sequenced. Clones were read by immunoSEQ multiplex PCR, and TCRdb kept only the in-frame ones, dropping some. This sample has more than 140,000 clones, with roughly 10% found just once. This sequence joins TRBV7-2 and TRBJ1-4; 9 nucleotides line up with TRBD1. The sample was central memory CD4+ T cells from blood. The clonotype was recovered from a woman aged 40 to 50 in good health. The DNA for the CDR3 is TGTGCCAGCAGCCCCAGTGACACAGGGGGCCGTGCAAAACTGTTTTTT. Protein: CASSPSDTGGRAKLFF.